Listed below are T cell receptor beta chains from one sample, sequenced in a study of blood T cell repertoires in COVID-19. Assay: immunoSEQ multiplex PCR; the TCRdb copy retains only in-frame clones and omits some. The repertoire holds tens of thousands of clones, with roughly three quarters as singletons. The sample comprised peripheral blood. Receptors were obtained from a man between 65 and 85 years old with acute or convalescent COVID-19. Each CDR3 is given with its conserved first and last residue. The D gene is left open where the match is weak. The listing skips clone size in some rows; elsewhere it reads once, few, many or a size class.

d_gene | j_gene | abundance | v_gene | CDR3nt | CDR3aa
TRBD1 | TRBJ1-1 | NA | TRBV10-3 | TGTGCCATCAGGGAACAGGGGGCGGGTACTGAAGCTTTCTTT | CAIREQGAGTEAFF
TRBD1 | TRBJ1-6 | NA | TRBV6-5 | TGTGCCAGCATCCAGGGGGCGTTTAATTCACCCCTCCACTTT | CASIQGAFNSPLHF
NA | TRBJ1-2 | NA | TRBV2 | TGTGCCAGCAGTGAACTGCGGACAGCCAACTATGGCTACACCTTC | CASSELRTANYGYTF
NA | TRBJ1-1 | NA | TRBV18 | TGTGCCAGCCAGGGACAGAACACTGAAGCTTTCTTT | CASQGQNTEAFF
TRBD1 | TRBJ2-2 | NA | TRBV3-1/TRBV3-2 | TGTGCCAGCAGCCCCGGGACAGGGGGCTATACCGGGGAGCTGTTTTTT | CASSPGTGGYTGELFF
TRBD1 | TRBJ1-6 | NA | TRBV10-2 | TGCGCCAGCAGTGCCAGGGACAGGAGGGGTTCACCCCTCCACTTT | CASSARDRRGSPLHF
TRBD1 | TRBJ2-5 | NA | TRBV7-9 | TGTGCCAGCAGCCCGGCAGGAACAGGGGGCATGGAGACCCAGTACTTC | CASSPAGTGGMETQYF
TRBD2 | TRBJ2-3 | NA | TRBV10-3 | TGTGCCATTGGGACTAGCGGGGGGGGAGGTACAGATACGCAGTATTTT | CAIGTSGGGGTDTQYF
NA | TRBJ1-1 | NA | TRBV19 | TGTGCCAGTAGTATTCGTCCGGGGGGAATTGCGACTGAAGCTTTCTTT | CASSIRPGGIATEAFF
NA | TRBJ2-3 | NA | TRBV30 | TGTGCCTGGAGTGGGGCTAGCACAGATACGCAGTATTTT | CAWSGASTDTQYF
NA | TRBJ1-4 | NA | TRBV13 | TGTGCCAGCAGCTTAGGCGACAACGAAAAACTGTTTTTT | CASSLGDNEKLFF
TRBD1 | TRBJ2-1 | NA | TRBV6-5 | TGTGCCAGCAGCCTCGGACAGGGTCGGAACAATGAGCAGTTCTTC | CASSLGQGRNNEQFF
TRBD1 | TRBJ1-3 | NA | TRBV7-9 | TGTGCCAGCAGCGCGTCAGGGGGTACGAATGGAAACACCATATATTTT | CASSASGGTNGNTIYF
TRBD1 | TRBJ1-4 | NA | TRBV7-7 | TGTGCCAGCAGCCTGGACAGGGAAGGAAAACTGTTTTTT | CASSLDREGKLFF
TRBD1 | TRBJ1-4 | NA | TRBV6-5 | TGTGCCAGCAGTTTATACAGGGGTGCTAATGAAAAACTGTTTTTT | CASSLYRGANEKLFF
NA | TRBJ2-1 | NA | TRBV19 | TGTGCCAGTAGTCCCGGACGGGCAGGGAATGAGCAGTTCTTC | CASSPGRAGNEQFF
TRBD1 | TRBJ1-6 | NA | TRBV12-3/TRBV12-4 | TGTGCCAGCAGAAGGGGGCAGAATTCACCCCTCCACTTT | CASRRGQNSPLHF
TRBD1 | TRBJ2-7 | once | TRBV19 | TGTGCCAGTAGCCGACAGGGAAAAGGCGAGCAGTACTTC | CASSRQGKGEQYF
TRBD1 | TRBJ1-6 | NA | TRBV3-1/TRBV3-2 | TGTGCCAGCAGCCTGGACAGGAGCGCACCCCTCCACTTT | CASSLDRSAPLHF
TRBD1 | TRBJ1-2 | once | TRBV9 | TGTGCCAGCAACGACAGGGATCCCTCCTACACCTTC | CASNDRDPSYTF
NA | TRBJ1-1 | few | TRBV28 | TGTGCCAGCACCCTTCGGAGGGGATGGAACACTGAAGCTTTCTTT | CASTLRRGWNTEAFF
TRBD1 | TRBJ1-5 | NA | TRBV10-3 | TGTGCCATCAGTACGGACAGGGGCAATCAGCCCCAGCATTTT | CAISTDRGNQPQHF
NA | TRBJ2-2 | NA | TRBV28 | TGTGCCAGCAGAAGGACGGGGGTTTCCGGGGAGCTGTTTTTT | CASRRTGVSGELFF
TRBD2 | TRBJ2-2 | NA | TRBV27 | TGTGCCAGCAGCCCCCCGGCGTCTAGCGGGAGACCCACCGGGGAGCTGTTTTTT | CASSPPASSGRPTGELFF
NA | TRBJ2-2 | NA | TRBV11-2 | TGTGCCAGCAGCCTACGGGTATCCGCCGGGGAGCTGTTTTTT | CASSLRVSAGELFF
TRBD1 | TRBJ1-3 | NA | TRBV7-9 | TGTGCCAGCAGCTTACACGCGACAGGGGCTGGAAACACCATATATTTT | CASSLHATGAGNTIYF
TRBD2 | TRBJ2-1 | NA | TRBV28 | TGTGCCAGCAGGCCTAGCGGTTCGGATGAGCAGTTCTTC | CASRPSGSDEQFF
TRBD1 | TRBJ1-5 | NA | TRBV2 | TGTGCCAGCAGGCCCACCGGGACAGGGAATCAGCCCCAGCATTTT | CASRPTGTGNQPQHF
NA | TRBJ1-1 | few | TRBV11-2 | TGTGCCAGCAGCTTATCCACAGGGACAGCTTTCTTT | CASSLSTGTAFF
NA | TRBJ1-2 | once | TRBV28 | TGTGCCAGCGGAGATACAGGAACTAACTATGGCTACACCTTC | CASGDTGTNYGYTF
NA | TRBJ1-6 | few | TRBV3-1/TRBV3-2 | TGTGCCAGCAGCCCTGAGAATAATTCACCCCTCCACTTT | CASSPENNSPLHF